This T cell receptor beta chain was identified during a study of blood T cell repertoires in COVID-19. Study in general: Material from acute and convalescent COVID-19 was sourced from the United States, Italy and Spain. In each case, the material was cDNA or gDNA derived from T cells, B-cell-depleted T cells, or PBMCs.

The authors' processing: Reference gene primer amplification gave nucleated cell count estimates. TCRdb keeps only in-frame clones here, not all; method: immunoSEQ multiplex PCR. The DNA was the basis for D and trimming; V, J and clone size are from that table. The table records some 100,000 clones, 84% of them present only once. V lost 5 bases and J lost 11; bases outside the gene matches: 8. The CDR3 totals 13 residues. Germline CDR1 and CDR2: LNHDA and SQIVND (reference sequence). The rearrangement joins TRBV19 to TRBJ1-4, with 7 bases identical to TRBD1. This clonotype originated in a woman in her fifties or sixties with acute or convalescent COVID-19. Input material: peripheral blood. CDR3 residues: CASSDGQVGKLFF. The CDR3 nucleotides read TGTGCCAGTAGTGACGGACAGGTGGGGAAACTGTTTTTT.